These T cell receptor beta chains were read from a single sample in a study of breast tumors, draining lymph nodes, adjacent tissues. TCRdb reanalysed the multiplex PCR reads using MiXCR and keeps one entry per CDR3 protein. Here the sample spans approximately 210,000 distinct CDR3 sequences, roughly a third being singletons. The specimen sequenced was axillary lymph node tissue. These receptors were collected from a female donor with breast cancer. Some clones in this sample may be carry-over from other donors' samples. CDR3s include the opening cysteine and the closing phenylalanine or tryptophan. A D gene is named only where the DNA matches it firmly. Expanded clones are given a class, and other clones once, few, many or no size at all.

D gene: -
V gene: TRBV11-2
clone size: many
J gene: TRBJ1-2
CDR3 length: 12
CDR3 DNA: TGTGCCAGCAGCTTTCGCGCCTATGGCTACACCTTC
CDR3 protein: CASSFRAYGYTF

D gene: -
V gene: TRBV7-8
clone size: many
J gene: TRBJ1-5
CDR3 length: 16
CDR3 DNA: TGTGCCAGCAGCTTAGGTCGGACATTCGGTAATCAGCCCCAGCATTTT
CDR3 protein: CASSLGRTFGNQPQHF

D gene: -
V gene: TRBV9
clone size: many
J gene: TRBJ2-5
CDR3 length: 12
CDR3 DNA: TGTGCCAGCAGCGTAGACCAAGAGACCCAGTACTTC
CDR3 protein: CASSVDQETQYF

D gene: -
V gene: TRBV12-3/TRBV12-4
clone size: many
J gene: TRBJ2-2
CDR3 length: 12
CDR3 DNA: TGTGCCAGCAGTCAGGGTCCCGGGGAGCTGTTTTTT
CDR3 protein: CASSQGPGELFF

D gene: -
V gene: TRBV10-3
clone size: -
J gene: TRBJ1-3
CDR3 length: 13
CDR3 DNA: TGTGCCATCAGTACAGCGGGGGGGAACACCATATATTTT
CDR3 protein: CAISTAGGNTIYF

D gene: -
V gene: TRBV5-1
clone size: many
J gene: TRBJ2-3
CDR3 length: 14
CDR3 DNA: TGCGCCAGCAGCTTCGGGGGCTTGACAGATACGCAGTATTTT
CDR3 protein: CASSFGGLTDTQYF

D gene: -
V gene: TRBV28
clone size: -
J gene: TRBJ1-4
CDR3 length: 15
CDR3 DNA: TGTGCCAGCAGTTGGGGCGGTCGAACTAATGAAAAACTGTTTTTT
CDR3 protein: CASSWGGRTNEKLFF

D gene: TRBD1
V gene: TRBV24-1
clone size: -
J gene: TRBJ1-2
CDR3 length: 16
CDR3 DNA: TGTGCCACCAGCTCGGGGACAGGACACGTGGTCTATGGCTACACCTTC
CDR3 protein: CATSSGTGHVVYGYTF

D gene: -
V gene: TRBV4-1
clone size: -
J gene: TRBJ2-3
CDR3 length: 17
CDR3 DNA: TGCGCCAGCACCTTATCCCCGATGAAGCGAGTCACAGATACGCAGTATTTT
CDR3 protein: CASTLSPMKRVTDTQYF

D gene: -
V gene: TRBV20-1
clone size: -
J gene: TRBJ1-1
CDR3 length: 15
CDR3 DNA: TGCAGTGCTAGACCGTCTGACAGAATGAACACTGAAGCTTTCTTT
CDR3 protein: CSARPSDRMNTEAFF

D gene: TRBD1
V gene: TRBV5-1
clone size: -
J gene: TRBJ2-3
CDR3 length: 16
CDR3 DNA: TGCGCCAGCAGCACCGGACAGGGTAACTCCTACAATGAGCAGTATTTT
CDR3 protein: CASSTGQGNSYNEQYF

D gene: TRBD1
V gene: TRBV15
clone size: -
J gene: TRBJ1-2
CDR3 length: 17
CDR3 DNA: TGTGCCACCAGCAGCCTCCGGGCTCGGACAGGGAATCGGGGCTACACCTTC
CDR3 protein: CATSSLRARTGNRGYTF

D gene: TRBD2
V gene: TRBV12-3/TRBV12-4
clone size: many
J gene: TRBJ2-7
CDR3 length: 15
CDR3 DNA: TGTGCCAGCAGCGGACTAGCGGGAGGTGTATACGAGCAGTACTTC
CDR3 protein: CASSGLAGGVYEQYF

D gene: TRBD1
V gene: TRBV7-2
clone size: many
J gene: TRBJ2-3
CDR3 length: 16
CDR3 DNA: TGTGCCAGCAGCTATGGTACAGGGGTTTTCACAGATACGCAGTATTTT
CDR3 protein: CASSYGTGVFTDTQYF